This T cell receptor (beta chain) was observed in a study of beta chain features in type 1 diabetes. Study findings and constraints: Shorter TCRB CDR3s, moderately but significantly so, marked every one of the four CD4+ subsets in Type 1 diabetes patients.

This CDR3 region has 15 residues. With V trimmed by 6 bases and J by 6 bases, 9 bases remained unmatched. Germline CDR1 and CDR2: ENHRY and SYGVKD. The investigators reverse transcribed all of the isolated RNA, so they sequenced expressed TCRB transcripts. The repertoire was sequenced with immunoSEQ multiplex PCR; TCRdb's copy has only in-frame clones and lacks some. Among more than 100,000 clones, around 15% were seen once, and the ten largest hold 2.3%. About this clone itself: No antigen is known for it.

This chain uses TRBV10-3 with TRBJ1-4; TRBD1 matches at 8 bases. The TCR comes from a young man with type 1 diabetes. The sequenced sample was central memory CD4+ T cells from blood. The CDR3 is CAISPSTGADEKLFF. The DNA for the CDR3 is TGTGCCATCAGCCCATCGACAGGGGCGGATGAAAAACTGTTTTTT.